These 28 T cell receptor beta chains share one sample of origin, sequenced in a study of neurological immune-mediated disorders. A single record per CDR3 protein comes from TCRdb applying MiXCR to the 5' RACE reads. The sample shows about 80,000 distinct CDR3 sequences, roughly 4.8% of them seen only once. Specimen: PBMCs. The receptors originated from a woman in her 30s with multiple sclerosis.

The table lists this clonotype with many counts. This chain links TRBV7-8 with TRBJ2-3; D is unresolved. Trimming took off 5 bases at V and 4 bases at J, with 7 bases between the two ends. Germline V CDR1 and CDR2: SGHVS, FQNEAQ. The CDR3 is made up of 12 amino acids. The CDR3 region has the DNA TGTGCCAGCAGCCCAGATTCAGATACGCAGTATTTT. Residues: CASSPDSDTQYF.

For this clonotype: A clone one base away is much larger, so this may be a read error. Because the CDR3 is missing its conserved closing phenylalanine or tryptophan, this is likely a read error. Written as DNA, the CDR3 is TGCAGCGTTGAGACAGCACACAGCTATGGCTACACCATC. Amino acids: CSVETAHSYGYTI. The V call is TRBV29-1, the J call TRBJ1-2, with D perhaps TRBD1 (5 bases). Trimming shortened V by 3 bases and J by 4 bases, and 12 bases separated the two germline ends. Germline V gene sequence: CDR1 SQVTM, CDR2 ANQGSEA. The CDR3 has 13 residues.

The sample holds a few counts of this clonotype. The chain joins TRBV5-1 to TRBJ2-2; D uncertain. This CDR3 is built from 12 residues. CDR1 and CDR2 (germline): SGHRS, YFSETQ. V dropped 1 base and J dropped 5 bases, with 3 bases sitting between them. Written as DNA, the CDR3 is TGCGCCAGCAGCTTGATAACCGGGGAGCTGTTTTTT. It encodes CASSLITGELFF.

This clonotype showed up many times. The rearrangement links TRBV20-1 to TRBJ2-5; the match to TRBD2 covers 13 bases. This CDR3 has 15 residues. Germline CDR1 DFQATT, CDR2 SNEGSKA (reference sequence). V shed 5 bases and J 5 bases; nucleotides not matched to a gene: 8. This chain's CDR3 is CSAPLAGGSRETQYF. The DNA for the CDR3 is TGCAGTGCTCCACTAGCGGGAGGGTCCCGGGAGACCCAGTACTTC.

This chain uses TRBV27 with TRBJ2-3; 8 bases agree with TRBD1. The V gene end was trimmed by 4 bases and the J gene end by 2 bases; junction bases not matched to a gene: 2. The CDR3 totals 14 residues. Germline V gene sequence: CDR1 MNHEY, CDR2 SMNVEV (reference sequence). CDR3 sequence (DNA): TGTGCCAGCAGTTCAGGGGGCTACACAGATACGCAGTATTTT. This sequence encodes CASSSGGYTDTQYF.

This chain connects TRBV20-1 to TRBJ1-5; 7 nucleotides agree with TRBD1. The ends lost 1 base at V and 0 bases at J; junction bases unmatched: 3. From germline, CDR1 is DFQATT and CDR2 SNEGSKA (reference sequence). This CDR3 is built from 15 residues. CDR3 sequence (DNA): TGCAGTGCTAGAGTGGGACAGAATAGCAATCAGCCCCAGCATTTT. This translates into CSARVGQNSNQPQHF.

This clonotype was seen repeatedly, ten times or more. The chain carries TRBV29-1 and TRBJ2-1; 10 nucleotides match TRBD2. This CDR3 is built from 18 residues. CDR1 SQVTM and CDR2 ANQGSEA come from the germline V gene. V shed 1 base, J shed 3 bases, and the junction held 12 bases outside the gene matches. The CDR3 here is CSVEALPFSGRHYNEQFF. The CDR3 DNA reads as TGCAGCGTTGAAGCCCTTCCGTTTAGCGGGAGGCACTACAATGAGCAGTTCTTC.

Many counts were recorded for this clonotype. The V call is TRBV12-3 or TRBV12-4, the J call TRBJ2-7, with no clear D. CDR3 length equals 13 residues. V was cut by 0 bases and J by 9 bases, with 12 bases left in between. The CDR3 coding sequence is TGTGCCAGCAGTTTAGCGGGCCCTCTCGCGCAGTACTTC. It yields the protein CASSLAGPLAQYF.

This sequence joins TRBV5-6 and TRBJ2-1; 8 positions match TRBD1. V lost 2 bases and J lost 2; bases outside the gene matches: 3. Per germline, CDR1 SGHDT and CDR2 YYEEEE. The CDR3 has 15 residues. CDR3 in amino acids: CASSFSQGAYNEQFF. As DNA, the CDR3 is TGTGCCAGCAGCTTTTCACAGGGGGCCTACAATGAGCAGTTCTTC.

At least ten counts were recorded for this clonotype. The rearrangement joins TRBV28 to TRBJ1-5, with TRBD1 matching over 9 bases. The germline gives CDR1 MDHEN, CDR2 SYDVKM. The CDR3 spans 16 residues. Trimming removed 6 bases from V and 0 bases from J; junction bases left unmatched: 6. The CDR3 DNA reads TGTGCCAGCAGATCTACGGGACAGGGTAGCAATCAGCCCCAGCATTTT. This codes for CASRSTGQGSNQPQHF.

The table lists this clonotype with many counts. The rearrangement uses TRBV20-1 and TRBJ2-3; 8 bases are shared with TRBD2. Germline values: CDR1 DFQATT, CDR2 SNEGSKA (reference sequence). The V segment lost 1 base and the J segment 7 bases; nucleotides outside the gene matches: 16. CDR3 length: 17 amino acids. The CDR3 reads CSARAPRAGEAANTQYF. The CDR3 DNA is TGCAGTGCTAGAGCCCCTCGAGCGGGAGAGGCGGCTAATACGCAGTATTTT.

The chain links TRBV5-1 to TRBJ2-3, with TRBD2 as a possible D gene (5 bases). V dropped 4 bases and J dropped 2 bases, with 17 bases sitting between them. Looked up from germline, CDR1 is SGHRS and CDR2 is YFSETQ. The CDR3 is 16 amino acids. The CDR3 sequence is CASSPGPADITDTQYF. The CDR3 region has the DNA TGCGCCAGCAGCCCCGGCCCAGCGGATATCACAGATACGCAGTATTTT.

The chain joins TRBV5-5 to TRBJ1-1; the D is unclear. V gave up 1 base and J gave up 2 bases, with 9 bases separating them. This CDR3 comprises 14 residues. In germline, CDR1 is SGHKS, CDR2 YYEKEE (reference sequence). This CDR3 is CASSLRPRNTEAFF. In DNA form, the CDR3 reads TGTGCCAGCAGCTTGCGGCCCAGAAACACTGAAGCTTTCTTT. Complete variable domain (other parts from reference TRBV5-5 and TRBJ1-1): DAGVTQSPTHLIKTRGQQVTLRCSPISGHKSVSWYQQVLGQGPQFIFQYYEKEERGRGNFPDRFSARQFPNYSSELNVNALLLGDSALYLCASSLRPRNTEAFFGQGTRLTVV.

In its sample, this clonotype was seen a few times. The chain combines TRBV28 with TRBJ1-2, with D possibly TRBD1 on 5 matching bases. Trimming took off 7 bases at V and 2 bases at J, with 20 bases between the two ends. The germline V gene has CDR1 MDHEN and CDR2 SYDVKM. The CDR3 totals 16 residues. CDR3 sequence reads: CASTLRAGRGNYGYTF. DNA of the CDR3: TGTGCCAGCACCTTACGAGCAGGGCGGGGGAACTATGGCTACACCTTC.

This clonotype has a count of ten or more. The chain joins TRBV6-6 to TRBJ2-3, with 8 bases that match TRBD1. Germline values: CDR1 MNHNY, CDR2 SVGAGI (reference sequence). V was clipped by 10 bases and J by 1 base; unmatched bases: 4. The CDR3 runs to 13 residues. The CDR3 bases are TGTGCCACTACGGGACAGGGCACAGATACGCAGTATTTT. Its protein product is CATTGQGTDTQYF.

The V call is TRBV3-1, the J call TRBJ2-2; 9 bases line up with TRBD1. The CDR3 length is 16 residues. Per the germline V gene, CDR1 is LGHDT and CDR2 is YNNKEL (reference sequence). The trim removed 6 bases at V and 4 bases at J, leaving 9 bases unmatched. The CDR3: CASRPNRGRGTGELFF. In DNA form, the CDR3 reads TGTGCCAGCAGGCCTAACAGGGGGCGAGGCACCGGGGAGCTGTTTTTT.

This chain uses TRBV6-6 with TRBJ2-3; D is unresolved. The ends were cut back, 2 bases at V and 0 bases at J, with 6 bases in the middle. CDR3 length: 14 residues. The germline CDR1 and CDR2 sequences are MNHNY and SVGAGI (reference sequence). DNA of the CDR3: TGTGCCAGCAGTTACGGAGCCAGCACAGATACGCAGTATTTT. As protein: CASSYGASTDTQYF.

This clonotype was observed a few times. V usage is TRBV20-1 and J usage is TRBJ1-5; the D is unclear. The V gene lost 0 bases and the J gene lost 11 bases, with 17 bases spanning the gap. CDR1 is DFQATT and CDR2 is SNEGSKA in the germline V gene (reference sequence). The CDR3 is 14 amino acids. CDR3 region: CSAREILAIRAQHF. CDR3 nucleotide sequence: TGCAGTGCTAGAGAAATCCTTGCTATCCGGGCCCAGCATTTT.

This clonotype was seen at least ten times. V and J are TRBV9 and TRBJ2-2, with a weak D call TRBD2 (5 bases). This CDR3 is 13 amino acids long. Germline CDR1 is SGDLS and CDR2 is YYNGEE. Trimming cost V 7 bases and J 4 bases, with 11 bases left between them. The DNA of the CDR3 is TGTGCCAGCGGGAGTGGTGGCACCGGGGAGCTGTTTTTT. Amino acid sequence: CASGSGGTGELFF.

In its sample, this clonotype was seen a few times. The V and J genes are TRBV12-3 or TRBV12-4 and TRBJ2-3; TRBD1 might be the D (5 bases). The CDR3 is made up of 15 amino acids. V was cut by 0 bases and J by 4 bases, with 11 bases left in between. The CDR3 region is CASSLAGEGADTQYF. CDR3 sequence (DNA): TGTGCCAGCAGTTTAGCAGGGGAAGGCGCAGATACGCAGTATTTT.

This clonotype was counted ten times or more. The CDR3 sequence: CASSYSWDRVYQYNSPLHF. CDR3 coding DNA: TGTGCCAGCAGTTACTCGTGGGACAGGGTGTACCAGTATAATTCACCCCTCCACTTT. J is TRBJ1-6 and V is TRBV6-5; TRBD1 matches 9 bases. This CDR3 is built from 19 residues. Losses at the gene ends were 0 bases for V and 4 bases for J; bases not matched to a gene: 10. CDR1 and CDR2 from the germline V gene are MNHEY and SVGAGI.

Worth noting for this clonotype: This may come from a read error, since a much larger clone is one base off. The V call is TRBV5-1, the J call TRBJ1-2, with D possibly TRBD1 on 6 matching bases. V lost 2 bases, J lost 8 bases, and 13 bases lay in between. Per germline, CDR1 SGHRS and CDR2 YFSETQ. This CDR3 is 13 amino acids long. CDR3 in amino acids: CASSFIRGGGYTF. The CDR3 DNA reads as TGCGCCAGCAGCTTCATCAGGGGTGGGGGCTACACCTTC.

This clonotype has at least ten counts. The V gene is TRBV10-3, the J gene TRBJ2-3, with 7 bases aligning to TRBD2. V lost 9 bases to trimming and J lost 2 bases; unmatched junction nucleotides: 5. There are 13 residues in the CDR3. Looked up from germline, CDR1 is ENHRY and CDR2 is SYGVKD. The CDR3 region has the DNA TGTGCCATTGGGGGGGAGCTCACAGATACGCAGTATTTT. It yields the protein CAIGGELTDTQYF.

In its sample, this clonotype was seen many times. J is TRBJ2-3 and V is TRBV4-1; 13 nucleotides match TRBD2. This CDR3 is built from 16 residues. The V and J ends lost 3 bases and 4 bases, in that order; junction bases with no gene match: 4. CDR1 is MGHRA and CDR2 is YSYEKL in the germline V gene. This CDR3 is CASSQRLAGGPDTQYF. The DNA for the CDR3 is TGCGCCAGCAGCCAGCGACTAGCGGGAGGCCCAGATACGCAGTATTTT.

This clonotype was seen a handful of times. The chain uses TRBV12-5 and TRBJ2-2, with 10 bases lining up with TRBD2. The CDR3 spans 16 residues. Germline CDR1 is LGHNT and CDR2 is FRNRAP. J gave up 0 bases and V 6 bases, and 4 bases lay outside the gene matches. The CDR3 is CASGPSGGPNTGELFF. The CDR3 DNA follows: TGTGCTAGTGGGCCTAGCGGGGGCCCGAACACCGGGGAGCTGTTTTTT. Full variable domain (rest looked up from reference TRBV12-5 and TRBJ2-2): DARVTQTPRHKVTEMGQEVTMRCQPILGHNTVFWYRQTMMQGLELLAYFRNRAPLDDSGMPKDRFSAEMPDATLATLKIQPSEPRDSAVYFCASGPSGGPNTGELFFGEGSRLTVL.

This chain uses TRBV5-1 with TRBJ1-2, with D possibly being TRBD1 (6 bases). The CDR3 length is 15 residues. Germline-derived CDR1 and CDR2 are SGHRS and YFSETQ. V lost 4 bases, J lost 5 bases, and 18 bases lay in between. CDR3 loop: CASSPAATGLYGYTF. The DNA of the CDR3 is TGCGCCAGCAGCCCCGCTGCGACAGGTCTTTATGGCTACACCTTC. The variable domain in full, with the rest retrieved from reference TRBV5-1 and TRBJ1-2, is KAGVTQTPRYLIKTRGQQVTLSCSPISGHRSVSWYQQTPGQGLQFLFEYFSETQRNKGNFPGRFSGRQFSNSRSEMNVSTLELGDSALYLCASSPAATGLYGYTFGSGTRLTVV.

This clonotype came up many times. The V gene is TRBV19, the J gene TRBJ2-2; TRBD2 matches 7 bases. CDR1 LNHDA and CDR2 SQIVND come from the germline V gene (reference sequence). This CDR3 region has 15 residues. J lost 5 bases, V lost 5 bases, and 8 bases had no gene match. The DNA for the CDR3 is TGTGCCAGTAGTCGGACGGGAGGAGGGACCGGGGAGCTGTTTTTT. This codes for CASSRTGGGTGELFF.

This clonotype was counted only a few times. This chain connects TRBV6-4 to TRBJ2-2, with D possibly being TRBD1 (6 bases). This CDR3 comprises 16 residues. Trimming removed 3 bases at V and 1 base at J, with 12 bases between. Germline lookup yields CDR1 MRHNA and CDR2 SNTAGT. This CDR3 is CASSEVHRENTGELFF. The CDR3 coding sequence is TGTGCCAGCAGTGAAGTACACAGGGAGAACACCGGGGAGCTGTTTTTT.